This passage covers 25 T cell receptor beta chains from one sample sequenced in a study of cytomegalovirus exposure and HLA in healthy donors. PCR used 60 Vbeta primers and 13 Jbeta primers. Measured with immunoSEQ multiplex PCR; TCRdb has only the in-frame clones, and not every one. The sample includes some 100,000 clones, 84% of them seen just once. Material: PBMCs. These receptors were collected from a woman aged 18-29 years in good health and CMV-seronegative.

The rearrangement uses TRBV5-8 and TRBJ2-5; no firm D call. Germline V gene lookup returns CDR1 SGHTS and CDR2 YDEGEE. The CDR3 runs 15 residues. V was clipped by 2 bases and J by 0 bases, with 11 bases between them. CDR3 bases: TGTGCCAGCAGCTTACGCTTACTGTACCAAGAGACCCAGTACTTC. It specifies CASSLRLLYQETQYF. Supplemented by reference TRBV5-8 and TRBJ2-5, the full variable domain reads EAGVTQSPTHLIKTRGQQATLRCSPISGHTSVYWYQQALGLGLQFLLWYDEGEERNRGNFPPRFSGRQFPNYSSELNVNALELEDSALYLCASSLRLLYQETQYFGPGTRLLVL.

The chain has TRBV2 and TRBJ1-2; D is unclear. Between the trimmed V and J ends, which lost 0 bases and 1 base, there was a span of 6 bases. Germline V CDR1 and CDR2: SNHLY, FYNNEI. CDR3 length equals 14 residues. The CDR3 loop is CASSEAKLNYGYTF. Here the CDR3 DNA reads TGTGCCAGCAGTGAAGCGAAACTTAACTATGGCTACACCTTC.

V usage is TRBV5-4 and J usage is TRBJ2-5; TRBD1 might be the D (6 bases). Germline CDR1 is SGHNT and CDR2 is YYREEE (reference sequence). The CDR3 runs 14 residues. V lost 0 bases, J lost 10 bases, and 16 bases lay in between. The CDR3 loop reads CASSLATGLQGQYF. The CDR3 DNA is TGTGCCAGCAGCTTGGCCACGGGGCTACAGGGCCAGTACTTC.

The chain joins TRBV29-1 to TRBJ1-2; D uncertain. CDR1 SQVTM and CDR2 ANQGSEA come from the germline V gene. The length of the CDR3 is 13 residues. The ends were cut back, 4 bases at V and 4 bases at J, with 13 bases in the middle. For the CDR3, the DNA is TGCAGCGTTGCATCGGGGTTAATCTATGGCTACACCTTC. Protein product: CSVASGLIYGYTF.

The rearrangement joins TRBV5-6 to TRBJ2-7; 13 nucleotides agree with TRBD2. The germline CDR1 and CDR2 sequences are SGHDT and YYEEEE. The CDR3 sequence is 15 residues long. The V gene end was trimmed by 2 bases and the J gene end by 6 bases; junction bases not matched to a gene: 5. The CDR3 bases are TGTGCCAGCAGCTTATACACTAGCGGGAGGGGCGAGCAGTACTTC. This codes for CASSLYTSGRGEQYF.

This chain links TRBV9 with TRBJ2-7; 7 bases are shared with TRBD2. The CDR3 is made up of 15 amino acids. Germline V gene sequence: CDR1 SGDLS, CDR2 YYNGEE. V lost 4 bases and J lost 1; bases outside the gene matches: 8. CDR3 DNA: TGTGCCAGCAGCCTCGGCGGGAGTGTGTCCTACGAGCAGTACTTC. Its protein product is CASSLGGSVSYEQYF.

The rearrangement links TRBV28 to TRBJ2-7; D uncertain. The V gene's germline CDR1 is MDHEN and CDR2 SYDVKM. Trimming removed 10 bases from V and 6 bases from J, with 13 bases in between. This CDR3 contains 11 residues. This CDR3 is CAILSGSEQYF. The CDR3 DNA follows: TGTGCCATCCTCAGTGGCTCCGAGCAGTACTTC. Looking up the rest from reference TRBV28 and TRBJ2-7 gives the full variable domain: DVKVTQSSRYLVKRTGEKVFLECVQDMDHENMFWYRQDPGLGLRLIYFSYDVKMKEKGDIPEGYSVSREKKERFSLILESASTNQTSMYLCAILSGSEQYFGPGTRLTVT.

This clone was observed a handful of times. The chain employs TRBV15 and TRBJ1-1; D ambiguous. V gave up 5 bases and J gave up 1 base, with 11 bases separating them. The CDR3 has 14 amino acids. Germline V gene lookup returns CDR1 LNHNV and CDR2 YYDKDF (reference sequence). The CDR3: CATSLLRTNTEAFF. CDR3 DNA: TGTGCCACCAGCCTACTAAGAACGAACACTGAAGCTTTCTTT.

About this clone itself: This specimen includes other DNA sequences encoding the same CDR3. The V call is TRBV6-1, the J call TRBJ1-1; D unclear. The V end lost 3 bases, the J end lost 1 base, and 6 bases lay between the germline ends. Germline V gene lookup returns CDR1 MNHNS and CDR2 SASEGT. CDR3 length: 13 amino acids. DNA for the CDR3: TGTGCCAGCAGTGAGCGGGAGAACACTGAAGCTTTCTTT. It yields the protein CASSERENTEAFF.

The rearrangement joins TRBV19 to TRBJ1-5, with a possible D match to TRBD1 (6 bases). Looked up from germline, CDR1 is LNHDA and CDR2 is SQIVND (reference sequence). V was cut by 6 bases and J by 6 bases, with 18 bases left in between. The CDR3 totals 15 residues. CDR3: CASSPTGNSVQPQHF. The CDR3 DNA sequence: TGTGCCAGTAGCCCTACAGGGAATAGTGTTCAGCCCCAGCATTTT.

J is TRBJ1-5 and V is TRBV25-1; D unresolved. CDR3 length equals 13 residues. Germline CDR1 reads MGHDK; CDR2 reads SYGVNS. Trimming took 4 bases from V and 4 from J, leaving 8 bases between them. DNA for the CDR3: TGTGCCAGCAGTGGGACTGGGAATCAGCCCCAGCATTTT. It translates to CASSGTGNQPQHF.

The V call is TRBV28, the J call TRBJ2-1; TRBD2 matches 10 bases. This CDR3 spans 15 amino acids. The V gene end was trimmed by 3 bases and the J gene end by 9 bases; junction bases not matched to a gene: 8. Germline CDR1 MDHEN, CDR2 SYDVKM. The CDR3 bases are TGTGCCAGCAGTTTCGGGCAGCGGGAGGGAGGTGAGCAGTTCTTC. This translates into CASSFGQREGGEQFF.

This sequence joins TRBV19 and TRBJ2-6, with D possibly matching TRBD1 (5 bases). The germline CDR1 and CDR2 sequences are LNHDA and SQIVND (reference sequence). V was shortened by 3 bases and J by 0 bases, with 9 bases between the two germline ends. The CDR3 spans 16 residues. Written as DNA, the CDR3 is TGTGCCAGTAGTATTCAGGGTAGCTCTGGGGCCAACGTCCTGACTTTC. This encodes CASSIQGSSGANVLTF.

CDR3 protein: CATSRDQADHYNEQFF. In DNA form, the CDR3 reads TGTGCCACCAGCAGAGATCAGGCAGACCACTACAATGAGCAGTTCTTC. V is TRBV15 and J is TRBJ2-1; unclear D gene. In germline, CDR1 is LNHNV, CDR2 YYDKDF (reference sequence). Trimming stripped 0 bases from V and 3 bases from J, with 12 bases between. This CDR3 has 16 residues.

The chain is built from TRBV6-6 and TRBJ1-4; 8 bases fit TRBD1. Germline CDR1 MNHNY, CDR2 SVGAGI (reference sequence). CDR3 length: 15 residues. J gave up 4 bases and V 5 bases, and 6 bases lay outside the gene matches. The CDR3 is CASSRQGPYNEKLFF. The CDR3 DNA follows: TGTGCCAGCAGTAGACAGGGGCCCTATAATGAAAAACTGTTTTTT.

The J gene is TRBJ1-1, the V gene TRBV5-5; D uncertain. Trimming stripped 0 bases from V and 4 bases from J, with 13 bases between. Germline lookup yields CDR1 SGHKS and CDR2 YYEKEE (reference sequence). There are 15 residues in the CDR3. The CDR3 DNA is TGTGCCAGCAGCTTGGGTCGAAACTCCGCCACTGAAGCTTTCTTT. Its protein is CASSLGRNSATEAFF.

This clone was detected only a few times. V usage is TRBV2 and J usage is TRBJ1-2, with D maybe TRBD1 (6 bases). Trimming pared 2 bases from V and 4 bases from J, leaving 14 bases between. This CDR3 spans 15 amino acids. Germline V CDR1 and CDR2: SNHLY, FYNNEI. Written as DNA, the CDR3 is TGTGCCAGCAGTGAAAAGGGCAACAGGGTCTATGGCTACACCTTC. Residues: CASSEKGNRVYGYTF.

The chain couples TRBV5-4 to TRBJ2-3; TRBD2 aligns across 7 bases. The CDR3 is 15 residues long. V shed 4 bases, J shed 5 bases, and the junction held 10 bases outside the gene matches. Germline V gene lookup returns CDR1 SGHNT and CDR2 YYREEE (reference sequence). CDR3 in amino acids: CASSPPGGSQDTQYF. As DNA, the CDR3 is TGTGCCAGCAGCCCTCCGGGGGGAAGTCAAGATACGCAGTATTTT.

This clone is medium-sized (0.01 to 0.1%) in the sample. The V gene is TRBV7-9, the J gene TRBJ2-2, with TRBD1 matching 7 bases. V shed 5 bases, J shed 6 bases, and the junction held 9 bases outside the gene matches. This CDR3 region has 15 residues. In germline, CDR1 is SEHNR, CDR2 FQNEAQ (reference sequence). The CDR3 DNA reads as TGTGCCAGCAGCCCTCGACAGGGATCCCCCGGGGAGCTGTTTTTT. This translates into CASSPRQGSPGELFF.

In its sample, this clone was seen a few times. The chain employs TRBV28 and TRBJ1-1, with 8 bases lining up with TRBD1. Germline V gene data show CDR1 as MDHEN and CDR2 as SYDVKM. After removal of 6 bases from V and 3 bases from J, the junction contained 6 bases not matched to a gene. The CDR3 length is 14 residues. CDR3 sequence: CASRRQGRDTEAFF. In DNA, the CDR3 is TGTGCCAGCAGACGACAGGGGCGGGACACTGAAGCTTTCTTT.

Regarding this clone: The junction differs from germline at one of its ends, possibly a read error. This chain connects TRBV20-1 to TRBJ2-1; D perhaps matches TRBD2 (5 bases). Germline V gene lookup returns CDR1 DFQATT and CDR2 SNEGSKA (reference sequence). This CDR3 is built from 11 residues. CDR3 sequence: CSARGLNEQFF. As DNA, the CDR3 is TGCAGTGCCAGAGGACTGAATGAGCAGTTCTTC.

The rearrangement links TRBV2 to TRBJ1-3; TRBD1 matches at 7 bases. The CDR3 consists of 14 residues. Germline V lookup: CDR1 SNHLY, CDR2 FYNNEI. Trimming cost V 6 bases and J 2 bases; bases outside gene matches: 4. CDR3 nucleotides: TGTGCCAGCAGGAGGGGACAGCCTGGAAACACCATATATTTT. Translated: CASRRGQPGNTIYF. Combining the CDR3 with reference TRBV2 and TRBJ1-3 gives the whole variable domain EPEVTQTPSHQVTQMGQEVILRCVPISNHLYFYWYRQILGQKVEFLVSFYNNEISEKSEIFDDQFSVERPDGSNFTLKIRSTKLEDSAMYFCASRRGQPGNTIYFGEGSWLTVV.

V and J are TRBV6-6 and TRBJ1-6; D is unresolved. V dropped 6 bases and J dropped 9 bases, with 15 bases sitting between them. The CDR3 contains 14 residues. The germline gives CDR1 MNHNY, CDR2 SVGAGI (reference sequence). The CDR3 loop reads CASSPETLSSPLHF. As DNA, the CDR3 is TGTGCCAGCAGCCCTGAGACTCTGAGTTCACCCCTCCACTTT.

The chain is built from TRBV2 and TRBJ2-6; D is uncertain. The ends were cut back, 5 bases at V and 4 bases at J, with 12 bases in the middle. Germline V CDR1 and CDR2: SNHLY, FYNNEI. The length of the CDR3 is 15 residues. The DNA of the CDR3 is TGTGCCAGCAGTAGAGGATTTTCGGGGGCCAACGTCCTGACTTTC. Encoded protein: CASSRGFSGANVLTF.

The table lists this clone with a few counts. This chain connects TRBV6-4 to TRBJ2-2, with D possibly being TRBD2 (6 bases). The V gene lost 3 bases and the J gene lost 0 bases, with 8 bases spanning the gap. Germline loops: CDR1 MRHNA, CDR2 SNTAGT. CDR3 size: 15 residues. The CDR3 region has the DNA TGTGCCAGCAGTGAGGAGGGTGCGAACACCGGGGAGCTGTTTTTT. It yields the protein CASSEEGANTGELFF.